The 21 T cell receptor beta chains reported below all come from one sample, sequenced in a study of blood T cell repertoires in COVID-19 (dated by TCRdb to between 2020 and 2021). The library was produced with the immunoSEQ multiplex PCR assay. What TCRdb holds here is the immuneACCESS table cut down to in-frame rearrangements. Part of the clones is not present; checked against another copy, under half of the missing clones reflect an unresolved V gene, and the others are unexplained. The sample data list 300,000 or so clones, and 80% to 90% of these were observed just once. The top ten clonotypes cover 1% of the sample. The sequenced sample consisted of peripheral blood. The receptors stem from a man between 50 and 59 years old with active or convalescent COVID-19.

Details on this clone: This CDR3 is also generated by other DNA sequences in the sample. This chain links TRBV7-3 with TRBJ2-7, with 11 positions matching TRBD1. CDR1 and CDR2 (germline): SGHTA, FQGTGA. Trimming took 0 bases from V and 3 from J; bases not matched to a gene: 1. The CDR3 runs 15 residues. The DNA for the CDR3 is TGTGCCAGCAGCTTAACAGGGACAGGGGGCTACGAGCAGTACTTC. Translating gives CASSLTGTGGYEQYF.

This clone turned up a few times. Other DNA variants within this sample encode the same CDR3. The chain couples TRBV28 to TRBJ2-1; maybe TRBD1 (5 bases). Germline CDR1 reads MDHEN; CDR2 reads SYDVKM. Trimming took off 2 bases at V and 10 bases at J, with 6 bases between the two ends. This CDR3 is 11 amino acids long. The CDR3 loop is CASSLRGEQFF. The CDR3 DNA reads TGTGCCAGCAGTTTAAGGGGCGAGCAGTTCTTC.

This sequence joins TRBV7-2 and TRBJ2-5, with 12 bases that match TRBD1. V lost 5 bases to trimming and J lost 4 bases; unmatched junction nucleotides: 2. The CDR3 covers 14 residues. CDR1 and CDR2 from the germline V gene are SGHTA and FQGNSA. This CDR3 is CASSRDRGRETQYF. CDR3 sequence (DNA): TGTGCCAGCAGCAGGGACAGGGGGCGAGAGACCCAGTACTTC.

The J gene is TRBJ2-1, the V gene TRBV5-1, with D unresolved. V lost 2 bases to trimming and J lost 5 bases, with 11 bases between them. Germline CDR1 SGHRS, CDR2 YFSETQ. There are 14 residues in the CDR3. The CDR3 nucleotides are TGCGCCAGCAGCTTTGGCAGAATGGACAATGAGCAGTTCTTC. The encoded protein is CASSFGRMDNEQFF.

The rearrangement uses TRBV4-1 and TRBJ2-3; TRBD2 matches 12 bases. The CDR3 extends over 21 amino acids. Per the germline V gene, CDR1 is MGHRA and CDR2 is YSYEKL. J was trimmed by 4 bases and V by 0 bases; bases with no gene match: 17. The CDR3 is CASSQEGGLAGLVEPADTQYF. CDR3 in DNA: TGCGCCAGCAGCCAAGAGGGGGGACTAGCGGGCTTAGTAGAACCAGCAGATACGCAGTATTTT.

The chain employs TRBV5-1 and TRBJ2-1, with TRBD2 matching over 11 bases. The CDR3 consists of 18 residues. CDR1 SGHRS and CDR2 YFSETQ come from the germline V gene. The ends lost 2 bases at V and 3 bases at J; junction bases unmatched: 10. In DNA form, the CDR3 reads TGCGCCAGCAGCTTTTCGGGGGTTGGGACTAGCGGCTACAATGAGCAGTTCTTC. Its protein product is CASSFSGVGTSGYNEQFF.

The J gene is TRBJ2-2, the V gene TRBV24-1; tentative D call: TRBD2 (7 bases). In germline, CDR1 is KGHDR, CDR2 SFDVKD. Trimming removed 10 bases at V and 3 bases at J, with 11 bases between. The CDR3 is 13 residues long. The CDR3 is CATTGRDTGELFF. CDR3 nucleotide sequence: TGTGCCACAACAGGGAGGGACACCGGGGAGCTGTTTTTT.

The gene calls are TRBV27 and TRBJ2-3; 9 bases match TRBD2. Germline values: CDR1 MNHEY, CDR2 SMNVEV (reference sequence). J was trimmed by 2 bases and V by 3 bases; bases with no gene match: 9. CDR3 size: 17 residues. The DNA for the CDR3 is TGTGCCAGCAGTTTGGGACCCTTAGCGGGAGACACAGATACGCAGTATTTT. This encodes CASSLGPLAGDTDTQYF.

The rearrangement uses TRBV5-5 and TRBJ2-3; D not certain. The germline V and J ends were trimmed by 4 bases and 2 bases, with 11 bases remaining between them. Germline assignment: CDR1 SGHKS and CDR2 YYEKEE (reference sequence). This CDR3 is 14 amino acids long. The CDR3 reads CASSPTTDTDTQYF. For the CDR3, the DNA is TGTGCCAGCAGCCCCACAACAGACACAGATACGCAGTATTTT.

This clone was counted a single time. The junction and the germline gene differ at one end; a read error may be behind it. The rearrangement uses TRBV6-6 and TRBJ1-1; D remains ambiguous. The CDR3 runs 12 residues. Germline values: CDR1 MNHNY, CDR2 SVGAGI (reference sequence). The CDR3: CASTYLSTEAFF. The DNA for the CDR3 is TGTGCCAGCACTTACTTATCCACTGAAGCTTTCTTT.

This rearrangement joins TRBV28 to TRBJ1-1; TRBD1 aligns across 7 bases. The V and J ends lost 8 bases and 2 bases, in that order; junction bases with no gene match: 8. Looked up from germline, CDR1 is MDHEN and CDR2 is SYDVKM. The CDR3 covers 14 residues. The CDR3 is CASHSSGGNTEAFF. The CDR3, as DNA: TGTGCCAGCCATTCCTCAGGGGGTAACACTGAAGCTTTCTTT. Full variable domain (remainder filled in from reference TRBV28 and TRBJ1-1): DVKVTQSSRYLVKRTGEKVFLECVQDMDHENMFWYRQDPGLGLRLIYFSYDVKMKEKGDIPEGYSVSREKKERFSLILESASTNQTSMYLCASHSSGGNTEAFFGQGTRLTVV.

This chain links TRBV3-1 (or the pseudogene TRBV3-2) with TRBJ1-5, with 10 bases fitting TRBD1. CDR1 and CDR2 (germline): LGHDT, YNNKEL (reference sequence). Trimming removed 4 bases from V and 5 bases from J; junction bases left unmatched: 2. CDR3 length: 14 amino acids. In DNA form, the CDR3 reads TGTGCCAGCAGCCCCGGGACAGGGGATCAGCCCCAGCATTTT. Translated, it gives CASSPGTGDQPQHF.

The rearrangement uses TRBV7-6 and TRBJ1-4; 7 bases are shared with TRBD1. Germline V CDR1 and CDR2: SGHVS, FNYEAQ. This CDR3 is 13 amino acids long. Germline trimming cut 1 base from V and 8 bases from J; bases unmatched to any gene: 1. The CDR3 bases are TGTGCCAGCAGCTTAGTAGGGGGCGAAAAACTGTTTTTT. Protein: CASSLVGGEKLFF.

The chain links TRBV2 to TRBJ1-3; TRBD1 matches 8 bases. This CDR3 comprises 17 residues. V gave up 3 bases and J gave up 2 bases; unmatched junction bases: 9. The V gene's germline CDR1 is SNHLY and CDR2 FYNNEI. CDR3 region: CASSEWRTGPPGNTIYF. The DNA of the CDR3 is TGTGCCAGCAGTGAGTGGCGGACAGGGCCGCCTGGAAACACCATATATTTT.

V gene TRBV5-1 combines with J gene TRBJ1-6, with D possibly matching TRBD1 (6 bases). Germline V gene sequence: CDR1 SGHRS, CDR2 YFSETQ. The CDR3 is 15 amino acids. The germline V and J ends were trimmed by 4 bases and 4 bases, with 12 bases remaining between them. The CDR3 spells CASSPLGQYNSPLHF. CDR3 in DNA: TGCGCCAGCAGCCCCCTAGGACAGTATAATTCACCCCTCCACTTT. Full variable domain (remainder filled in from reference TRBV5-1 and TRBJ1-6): KAGVTQTPRYLIKTRGQQVTLSCSPISGHRSVSWYQQTPGQGLQFLFEYFSETQRNKGNFPGRFSGRQFSNSRSEMNVSTLELGDSALYLCASSPLGQYNSPLHFGNGTRLTVT.

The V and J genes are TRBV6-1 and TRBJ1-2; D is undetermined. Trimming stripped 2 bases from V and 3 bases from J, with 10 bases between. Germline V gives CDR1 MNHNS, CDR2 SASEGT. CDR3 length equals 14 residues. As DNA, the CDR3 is TGTGCCAGCAGTGAACGAGGGCCATACTATGGCTACACCTTC. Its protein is CASSERGPYYGYTF.

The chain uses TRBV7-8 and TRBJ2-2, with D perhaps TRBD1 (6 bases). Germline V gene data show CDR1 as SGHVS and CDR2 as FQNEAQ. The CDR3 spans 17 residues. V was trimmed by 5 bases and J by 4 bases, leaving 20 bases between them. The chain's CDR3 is CASSPYRDTQSTGELFF. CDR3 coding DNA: TGTGCCAGCAGCCCTTATCGGGACACCCAGTCCACCGGGGAGCTGTTTTTT. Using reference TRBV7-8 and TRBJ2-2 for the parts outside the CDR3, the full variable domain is GAGVSQSPRYKVAKRGQDVALRCDPISGHVSLFWYQQALGQGPEFLTYFQNEAQLDKSGLPSDRFFAERPEGSVSTLKIQRTQQEDSAVYLCASSPYRDTQSTGELFFGEGSRLTVL.

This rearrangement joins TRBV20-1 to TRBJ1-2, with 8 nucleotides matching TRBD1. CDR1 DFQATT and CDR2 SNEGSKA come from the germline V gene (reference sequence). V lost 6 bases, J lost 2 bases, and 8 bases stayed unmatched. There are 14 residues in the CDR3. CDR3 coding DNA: TGCAGTGCCAGTCGACAGGGGACAAACTATGGCTACACCTTC. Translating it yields CSASRQGTNYGYTF.

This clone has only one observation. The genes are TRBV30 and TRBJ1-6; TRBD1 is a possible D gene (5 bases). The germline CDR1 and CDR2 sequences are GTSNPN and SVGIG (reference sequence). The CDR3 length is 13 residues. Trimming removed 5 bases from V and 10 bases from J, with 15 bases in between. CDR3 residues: CAWGSRVDSPLHF. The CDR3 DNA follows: TGTGCCTGGGGCTCCAGGGTCGACTCACCCCTCCACTTT.

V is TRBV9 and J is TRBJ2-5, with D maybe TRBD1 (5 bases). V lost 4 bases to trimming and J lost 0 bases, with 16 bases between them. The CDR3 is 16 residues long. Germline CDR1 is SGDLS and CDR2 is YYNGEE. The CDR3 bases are TGTGCCAGCAGCTCTGGGGCTTTTTCAAACCAAGAGACCCAGTACTTC. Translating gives CASSSGAFSNQETQYF.

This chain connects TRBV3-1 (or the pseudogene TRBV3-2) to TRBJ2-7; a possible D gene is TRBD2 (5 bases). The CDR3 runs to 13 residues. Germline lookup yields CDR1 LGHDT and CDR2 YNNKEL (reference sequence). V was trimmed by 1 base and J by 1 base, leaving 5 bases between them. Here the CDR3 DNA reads TGTGCCAGCAGCCAAGCGGGATCCTACGAGCAGTACTTC. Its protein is CASSQAGSYEQYF.